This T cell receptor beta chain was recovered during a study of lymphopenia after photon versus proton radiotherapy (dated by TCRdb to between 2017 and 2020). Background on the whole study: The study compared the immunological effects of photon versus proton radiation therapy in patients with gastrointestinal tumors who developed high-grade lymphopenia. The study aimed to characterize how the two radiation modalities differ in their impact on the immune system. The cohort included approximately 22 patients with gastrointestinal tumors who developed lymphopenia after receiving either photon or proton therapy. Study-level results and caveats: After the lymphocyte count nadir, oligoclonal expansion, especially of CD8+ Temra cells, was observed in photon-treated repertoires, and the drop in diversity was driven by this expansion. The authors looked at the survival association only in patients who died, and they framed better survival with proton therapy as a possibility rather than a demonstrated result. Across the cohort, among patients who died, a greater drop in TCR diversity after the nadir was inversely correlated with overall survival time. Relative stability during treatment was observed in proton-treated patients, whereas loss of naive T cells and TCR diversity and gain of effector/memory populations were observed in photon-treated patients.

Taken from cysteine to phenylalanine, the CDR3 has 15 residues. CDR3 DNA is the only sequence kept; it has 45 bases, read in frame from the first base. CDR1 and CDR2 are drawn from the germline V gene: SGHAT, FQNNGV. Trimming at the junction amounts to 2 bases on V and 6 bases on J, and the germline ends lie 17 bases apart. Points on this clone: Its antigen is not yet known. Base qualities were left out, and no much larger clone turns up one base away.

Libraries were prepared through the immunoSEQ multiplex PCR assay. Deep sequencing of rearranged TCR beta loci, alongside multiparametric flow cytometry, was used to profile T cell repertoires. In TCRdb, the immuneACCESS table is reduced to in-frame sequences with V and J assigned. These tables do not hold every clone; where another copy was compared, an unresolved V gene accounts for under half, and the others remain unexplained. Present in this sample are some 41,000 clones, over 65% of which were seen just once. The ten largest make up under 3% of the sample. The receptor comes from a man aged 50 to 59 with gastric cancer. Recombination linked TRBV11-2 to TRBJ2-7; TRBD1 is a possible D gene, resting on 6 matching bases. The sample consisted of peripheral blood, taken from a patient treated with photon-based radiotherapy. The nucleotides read TGTGCCAGCAGCTTAAACCGACAGCGAGGGGGCGAGCAGTACTTC. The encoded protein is CASSLNRQRGGEQYF. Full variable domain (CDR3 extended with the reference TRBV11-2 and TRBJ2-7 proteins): EAGVAQSPRYKIIEKRQSVAFWCNPISGHATLYWYQQILGQGPKLLIQFQNNGVVDDSQLPKDRFSAERLKGVDSTLKIQPAKLEDSAVYLCASSLNRQRGGEQYFGPGTRLTVT.